The next 5 T cell receptor beta chains were all read from a single sample in a study of shared clonotypes between healthy human individuals. The protocol was immunoSEQ multiplex PCR, while the TCRdb copy is restricted to in-frame clones and leaves out a portion. Here the sample spans roughly 2.5 million clones, roughly nine tenths being singletons. The sample was naive CD4+ T cells sorted from blood. Subset defined: CD45RA+ positively selected. All receptors derive from a man between 18 and 29 years old in good health.

V is TRBV19 and J is TRBJ1-1; D is ambiguous. The V end lost 6 bases, the J end lost 0 bases, and 11 bases lay between the germline ends. The CDR3 sequence is 14 residues long. Germline lookup yields CDR1 LNHDA and CDR2 SQIVND (reference sequence). Written as DNA, the CDR3 is TGTGCCAGTAGACTCAGAGAAATGAACACTGAAGCTTTCTTT. It translates to CASRLREMNTEAFF.

The chain has TRBV5-4 and TRBJ2-1; 7 positions agree with TRBD2. Germline V gene lookup returns CDR1 SGHNT and CDR2 YYREEE (reference sequence). The V gene end was trimmed by 0 bases and the J gene end by 6 bases; junction bases not matched to a gene: 6. The CDR3 extends over 15 amino acids. The CDR3 region is CASSLAGREANEQFF. CDR3 DNA sequence: TGTGCCAGCAGCTTGGCCGGTCGGGAGGCCAATGAGCAGTTCTTC.

This clone was detected only once. The chain links TRBV19 to TRBJ1-3; D gene unclear. Trimming stripped 7 bases from V and 2 bases from J, with 18 bases between. CDR3 length equals 16 residues. The germline V gene has CDR1 LNHDA and CDR2 SQIVND (reference sequence). CDR3 sequence (DNA): TGTGCCAGTACCACGCCCCCGGGCAGGACTGGAAACACCATATATTTT. Residues: CASTTPPGRTGNTIYF.

V gene TRBV9 combines with J gene TRBJ1-2, with D hard to call. The germline V gene has CDR1 SGDLS and CDR2 YYNGEE. V was shortened by 1 base and J by 3 bases, with 4 bases between the two germline ends. The CDR3 has 12 residues. In DNA, the CDR3 is TGTGCCAGCAGCGTAAAGGACTATGGCTACACCTTC. This gives the protein CASSVKDYGYTF. The entire variable domain, with the rest obtained from reference TRBV9 and TRBJ1-2, is as follows: DSGVTQTPKHLITATGQRVTLRCSPRSGDLSVYWYQQSLDQGLQFLIQYYNGEERAKGNILERFSAQQFPDLHSELNLSSLELGDSALYFCASSVKDYGYTFGSGTRLTVV.

Here the CDR3 reads CASQPDRGDGNTIYF. CDR3 nucleotide sequence: TGTGCCAGCCAACCAGACAGGGGGGATGGAAACACCATATATTTT. The rearrangement links TRBV6-1 to TRBJ1-3; 9 bases fit TRBD1. CDR1 is MNHNS, CDR2 SASEGT, per germline. J was trimmed by 3 bases and V by 8 bases; bases with no gene match: 8. The CDR3 runs 15 residues.